This entry lists 15 T cell receptor beta chains sequenced from one sample in a study of identical twins (dated by TCRdb to 2016 to 2017). Receptor amplification or capture employed 5' RACE. This sample was sequenced with an Illumina HiSeq 2000. TCRdb cleaned the public reads at Q25 with fastp, built clones with MiXCR and kept in-frame beta chains. Merged by CDR3 protein, the rows form single entries marked with the most common genes and DNA. This sample is represented by about 470,000 distinct CDR3 sequences; roughly 26% of them were singletons. The top ten hold about 2.9% of the sample. The same specimen was also included in a second study, on T cells expressing NK-cell markers.

Sequencing used CD4+ T cells sorted from blood. These receptors originate from a woman between 18 and 29 years old in good health.

The V gene is TRBV20-1, the J gene TRBJ2-7, with D unresolved. Per germline, CDR1 DFQATT and CDR2 SNEGSKA (reference sequence). The CDR3 spans 13 residues. V lost 3 bases and J 0 bases, leaving 9 bases between the germline ends. The CDR3 sequence is CSASTLTSYEQYF. The CDR3 DNA reads as TGCAGTGCTAGTACACTAACCTCCTACGAGCAGTACTTC.

This clonotype was seen more than once but under ten times. The J gene is TRBJ2-1, the V gene TRBV7-8; D remains unclear. V lost 4 bases and J 3 bases, leaving 10 bases between the germline ends. This CDR3 has 14 amino acids. Germline CDR1 and CDR2: SGHVS and FQNEAQ. The CDR3 sequence: CASSSLTSYNEQFF. The CDR3 nucleotides read TGTGCCAGCAGCTCCTTGACCAGCTACAATGAGCAGTTCTTC.

This clonotype was counted many times. The chain has TRBV12-3 or TRBV12-4 and TRBJ2-2, with 9 bases fitting TRBD2. CDR3 length: 15 amino acids. V was pared by 6 bases and J by 0 bases, with 2 bases of the junction left unmatched. The chain's CDR3 is CASSRLAANTGELFF. In nucleotides, the CDR3 is TGTGCCAGCAGCCGACTAGCGGCGAACACCGGGGAGCTGTTTTTT.

This clonotype occurred a few times. The rearrangement links TRBV7-6 to TRBJ2-1, with 8 bases aligning to TRBD1. The V and J ends lost 5 bases and 9 bases, in that order; junction bases with no gene match: 15. Germline values: CDR1 SGHVS, CDR2 FNYEAQ. The CDR3 consists of 16 residues. CDR3 sequence (DNA): TGTGCCAGCAGCCGTGGGGGGCAGGGGGCCTCCAGTGAGCAGTTCTTC. Amino acids: CASSRGGQGASSEQFF.

The chain recombines TRBV7-9 with TRBJ2-7; 7 bases align to TRBD2. Germline trimming cut 1 base from V and 6 bases from J; bases unmatched to any gene: 9. The length of the CDR3 is 15 residues. The V gene's germline CDR1 is SEHNR and CDR2 FQNEAQ (reference sequence). This chain's CDR3 is CASSLGAREGGEQYF. DNA for the CDR3: TGTGCCAGCAGCTTAGGGGCGAGGGAGGGAGGCGAGCAGTACTTC.

The genes are TRBV3-1 and TRBJ2-7; 9 bases are a match to TRBD2. The V and J ends lost 1 base and 0 bases, in that order; junction bases with no gene match: 1. The CDR3 runs to 15 residues. The germline gives CDR1 LGHDT, CDR2 YNNKEL (reference sequence). This CDR3 reads CASSQGSGSSYEQYF. The CDR3 DNA reads as TGTGCCAGCAGCCAAGGTAGCGGGAGCTCCTACGAGCAGTACTTC.

The V call is TRBV12-3 or TRBV12-4, the J call TRBJ1-3; TRBD1 agrees at 7 bases. The trim removed 2 bases at V and 16 bases at J, leaving 11 bases unmatched. The CDR3 has 13 residues. CDR3 DNA: TGTGCCAGCAGTTTAAGCTGGACAGGCCTTTGGTATTTT. Translating it yields CASSLSWTGLWYF.

This clonotype turned up a few times. The rearrangement joins TRBV5-5 to TRBJ1-1, with 7 bases aligning to TRBD1. The V gene end was trimmed by 2 bases and the J gene end by 0 bases; junction bases not matched to a gene: 7. The CDR3 totals 16 residues. Germline values: CDR1 SGHKS, CDR2 YYEKEE (reference sequence). CDR3 sequence: CASSFPSGGMNTEAFF. DNA for the CDR3: TGTGCCAGCAGCTTTCCGTCAGGGGGGATGAACACTGAAGCTTTCTTT.

The chain links TRBV4-3 to TRBJ2-1; 11 positions match TRBD2. The V segment lost 8 bases and the J segment 0 bases; nucleotides outside the gene matches: 6. The CDR3 runs to 16 residues. CDR1 LGHNA and CDR2 YSLEER come from the germline V gene. The DNA of the CDR3 is TGCGCCAGCTCGGATAGCGGGAGGGCCTCCTACAATGAGCAGTTCTTC. Protein product: CASSDSGRASYNEQFF.

The rearrangement uses TRBV5-1 and TRBJ2-5, with D tentatively TRBD1 (6 bases). Trimming took off 2 bases at V and 2 bases at J, with 10 bases between the two ends. Germline lookup yields CDR1 SGHRS and CDR2 YFSETQ. The length of the CDR3 is 14 residues. DNA for the CDR3: TGCGCCAGCAGCTTTCAGGGGATTCAAGAGACCCAGTACTTC. It yields the protein CASSFQGIQETQYF.

The rearrangement links TRBV7-9 to TRBJ2-1; 14 nucleotides line up with TRBD2. The ends lost 5 bases at V and 5 bases at J; junction bases unmatched: 11. The germline V gene encodes CDR1 SEHNR and CDR2 FQNEAQ (reference sequence). The length of the CDR3 is 18 residues. In DNA form, the CDR3 reads TGTGCCAGCAGCCGACTTGGGACTAGCGGGGGACAAAACAATGAGCAGTTCTTC. Translating gives CASSRLGTSGGQNNEQFF.

This clonotype was counted only a few times. The chain couples TRBV5-5 to TRBJ2-1; D uncertain. The CDR3 has 18 amino acids. Per the germline V gene, CDR1 is SGHKS and CDR2 is YYEKEE (reference sequence). V was cut by 0 bases and J by 1 base, with 17 bases left in between. This CDR3 reads CASSLATSSRASYNEQFF. In nucleotides, the CDR3 is TGTGCCAGCAGCTTGGCCACGTCGTCTAGAGCGTCCTACAATGAGCAGTTCTTC.

The chain carries TRBV14 and TRBJ2-1; D unresolved. V lost 4 bases and J 10 bases, leaving 11 bases between the germline ends. The CDR3 runs to 12 residues. Germline CDR1 SGHDN, CDR2 FVKESK. The CDR3, as DNA: TGTGCCAGCAGCCGGTCGGGCATGGAGCAGTTCTTC. This translates into CASSRSGMEQFF.

V is TRBV30 and J is TRBJ1-2, with a weak D call TRBD1 (6 bases). From germline, CDR1 is GTSNPN and CDR2 SVGIG (reference sequence). V lost 0 bases and J 4 bases, leaving 15 bases between the germline ends. There are 15 residues in the CDR3. As DNA, the CDR3 is TGTGCCTGGAGTGTCTACAGGGCCAGAAGCTATGGCTACACCTTC. Its protein product is CAWSVYRARSYGYTF.

The chain has TRBV5-6 and TRBJ1-1; D remains unclear. Germline V gene data show CDR1 as SGHDT and CDR2 as YYEEEE. The V end was cut by 4 bases, the J end by 6 bases, with 13 bases between. The CDR3 covers 13 residues. CDR3 in amino acids: CASSKDLVAEAFF. In nucleotides, the CDR3 is TGTGCCAGCAGCAAGGACCTGGTAGCTGAAGCTTTCTTT.